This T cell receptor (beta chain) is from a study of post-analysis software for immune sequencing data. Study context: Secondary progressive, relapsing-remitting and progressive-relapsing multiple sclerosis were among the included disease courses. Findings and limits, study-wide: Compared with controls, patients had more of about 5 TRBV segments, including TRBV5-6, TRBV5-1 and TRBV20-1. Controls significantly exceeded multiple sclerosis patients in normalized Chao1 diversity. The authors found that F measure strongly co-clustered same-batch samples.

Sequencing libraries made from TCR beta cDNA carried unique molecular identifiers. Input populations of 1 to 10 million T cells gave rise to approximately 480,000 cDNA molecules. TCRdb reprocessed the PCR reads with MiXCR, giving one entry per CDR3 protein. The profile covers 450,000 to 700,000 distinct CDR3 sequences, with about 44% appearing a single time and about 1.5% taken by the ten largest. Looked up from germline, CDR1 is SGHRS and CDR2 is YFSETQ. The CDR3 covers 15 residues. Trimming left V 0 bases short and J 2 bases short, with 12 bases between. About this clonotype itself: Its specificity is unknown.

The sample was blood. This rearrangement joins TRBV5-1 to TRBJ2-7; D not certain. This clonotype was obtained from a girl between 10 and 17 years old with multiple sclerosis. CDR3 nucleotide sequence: TGCGCCAGCAGCTTGGCGGGCCAGTTCCCCTACGAGCAGTACTTC. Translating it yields CASSLAGQFPYEQYF.